This TCR beta chain came from a study of post-analysis software for immune sequencing data. The study's findings and limits: Patients used roughly five TRBV segments, including TRBV5-6, TRBV5-1 and TRBV20-1, more often than controls.

CDR3 length: 21 amino acids. This clonotype was observed a few times. Its target is not known. TCR beta cDNA libraries had unique molecular identifiers. TCRdb passed the PCR reads through MiXCR, listing each CDR3 protein once. The data hold a few hundred thousand distinct CDR3 sequences, with around 37% observed a single time. The sequenced sample consisted of blood. The J gene is TRBJ2-1, the V gene TRBV21-1; the D call of TRBD2 is as the table states it, not checked on the DNA. TRBV21-1 is noted as a pseudogene. The sequence was collected from a girl aged 10 to 17 with multiple sclerosis. CDR3 bases: TGTGCCAGCAGCAAAAATCCCGGACTAGCGGGGGTTCCCACCCACTACAATGAGCAGTTCTTC. This codes for CASSKNPGLAGVPTHYNEQFF.